This TCR beta chain was identified in a study of cytomegalovirus exposure and HLA in healthy donors. Study-level findings and limits: A later analysis by the authors found several of the most significant clusters apparently linked to common viral pathogens. A later analysis showed TCR association rates differing by HLA locus, peaking at DRB1 and lowest at HLA-C.

The CDR3 runs 15 residues. V was shortened by 4 bases and J by 0 bases, with 10 bases between the two germline ends. The germline gives CDR1 MNHNY, CDR2 SVGAGI (reference sequence). The PCR made use of 60 Vbeta and 13 Jbeta primers. Data came from immunoSEQ multiplex PCR; TCRdb stores just in-frame clones and leaves some out. The sample consists of 150,000 to 200,000 clones, about 84% of them appearing once. For this clone: Its antigen is unknown.

This rearrangement joins TRBV6-6 to TRBJ1-3; unclear D gene. The source material was PBMCs. The receptor's source is a man over 45 in good health and CMV-seronegative. The CDR3 DNA reads TGTGCCAGCAGTTCCCCGAGTCGCTCTGGAAACACCATATATTTT. Translated, it gives CASSSPSRSGNTIYF.